The T cell receptor (beta chain) described here comes from a study of TIL therapy for anti-PD-1-resistant metastatic lung cancer. On the study more broadly: Median tumor PD-L1 proportion score was 5.5% to 6.5%. Half of patients were current or former smokers. General study results and limits: This highly selected cohort may not generalize to typical lung cancer patients.

The libraries were made with immunoSEQ v3. This table comes from immunoSEQ multiplex PCR, and its TCRdb copy is limited to in-frame clones, with some not included. The sample lists about 32,000 clones, about 79% seen once, with around 2.5% in the top ten. As for time point: pre-treatment sample, taken before nivolumab and TIL therapy. Stage 4 NSCLC adults joined between late 2017 and January 2020. The length of the CDR3 is 17 residues. Germline-derived CDR1 and CDR2 are SNHLY and FYNNEI. J gave up 2 bases and V 11 bases, and 17 bases lay outside the gene matches. Note on this clone: The antigen is undetermined.

The clonotype comes from a woman aged 25 to 80 with non-small cell lung cancer. The V gene is TRBV2, the J gene TRBJ2-7, with 11 bases lining up with TRBD2. Sequences were derived from blood, sampled at baseline. The CDR3 sequence: CAGKGTSGQRNPYEQYF. The CDR3 DNA sequence: TGTGCCGGAAAAGGGACTAGCGGTCAAAGGAACCCCTACGAGCAGTACTTC.